This is a list of T cell receptor beta chains from one sample in a study of cytomegalovirus exposure and HLA in healthy donors. Assay: immunoSEQ multiplex PCR; the TCRdb copy retains only in-frame clones and omits some. The sample lists about 110,000 clones, 55% to 75% seen once, with approximately 5.5% in the top ten. The sample comprised PBMCs. The receptors shown here come from a woman in her 70s in good health and CMV-seropositive. Each CDR3 is given with its conserved first and last residue. A D gene is named only where the DNA matches it firmly. A row's size may be missing; if present it is once, few, many or a size class.

j_gene,abundance,d_gene,v_gene,CDR3aa,CDR3nt
TRBJ2-5,few,NA,TRBV6-1,CASSEGAMGRTQTQYF,TGTGCCAGCAGTGAGGGAGCGATGGGTAGGACCCAGACCCAGTACTTC
TRBJ2-1,NA,TRBD1,TRBV6-5,CASKRGHYNEQFF,TGTGCCAGCAAGAGGGGGCACTACAATGAGCAGTTCTTC
TRBJ1-1,once,NA,TRBV2,CASSLLGTEAFF,TGTGCCAGCAGCCTCCTAGGCACTGAAGCTTTCTTT
TRBJ1-1,NA,TRBD1,TRBV2,CASTMTGMNTEAFF,TGTGCCAGCACCATGACAGGGATGAACACTGAAGCTTTCTTT
TRBJ1-6,few,NA,TRBV19,CASSIAGGWENSPLHF,TGTGCCAGTAGCATCGCCGGTGGGTGGGAGAATTCACCCCTCCACTTT
TRBJ2-5,NA,NA,TRBV7-7,CASSPITGLQETQYF,TGTGCTAGCAGCCCCATAACGGGGTTACAAGAGACCCAGTACTTC
TRBJ2-1,NA,NA,TRBV29-1,CSTSSNEQFF,TGCAGCACTTCGTCCAATGAGCAGTTCTTC
TRBJ2-7,NA,TRBD1,TRBV6-6,CASRTTGADYEQYF,TGTGCCAGCAGGACCACAGGGGCCGACTACGAGCAGTACTTC
TRBJ2-2,NA,TRBD2,TRBV6-1,CASSEDPGLATGELFF,TGTGCCAGCAGTGAAGATCCGGGACTAGCGACCGGGGAGCTGTTTTTT
TRBJ1-2,NA,NA,TRBV4-1,CASSQEAAAGANYGYTF,TGCGCCAGCAGCCAAGAAGCGGCCGCAGGGGCTAACTATGGCTACACCTTC
TRBJ2-7,few,NA,TRBV15,CATSKEHTYEQYF,TGTGCCACCAGCAAAGAACACACCTACGAGCAGTACTTC
TRBJ1-1,NA,TRBD1,TRBV10-3,CAISGGQGHNTEAFF,TGTGCCATCAGTGGGGGACAGGGGCATAACACTGAAGCTTTCTTT
TRBJ1-3,NA,NA,TRBV19,CASSSRTSSSGNTIYF,TGTGCCAGTAGTTCCCGGACATCTAGCTCTGGAAACACCATATATTTT
TRBJ2-2,NA,NA,TRBV6-4,CASSDERGIGELFF,TGTGCCAGCAGTGACGAAAGGGGCATCGGGGAGCTGTTTTTT
TRBJ1-1,NA,NA,TRBV19,CASGITGTNTEAFF,TGTGCCAGTGGAATCACAGGGACGAACACTGAAGCTTTCTTT
TRBJ2-3,NA,TRBD2,TRBV5-1,CASSLGSGGGTDTQYF,TGCGCCAGCAGCTTGGGCAGCGGGGGGGGCACAGATACGCAGTATTTT
TRBJ1-2,once,TRBD1,TRBV2,CASSLTGGLYGYTF,TGTGCCAGCAGCCTGACAGGGGGGCTCTATGGCTACACCTTC
TRBJ1-2,NA,NA,TRBV19,CASSIGTKYGYTF,TGTGCCAGTAGTATCGGGACAAAATATGGCTACACCTTC
TRBJ1-1,NA,NA,TRBV25-1,CASSKPEGRGTEAFF,TGTGCCAGCAGTAAACCTGAGGGCCGGGGCACTGAAGCTTTCTTT
TRBJ1-2,NA,NA,TRBV6-5,CASNRGGSNYGYTF,TGTGCCAGCAATCGAGGGGGTTCTAACTATGGCTACACCTTC
TRBJ2-1,NA,TRBD1,TRBV6-5,CASSAGTGKVNEQFF,TGTGCCAGCAGTGCCGGGACAGGGAAGGTTAATGAGCAGTTCTTC
TRBJ2-1,NA,TRBD1,TRBV4-1,CASSQSGTVLNEQFF,TGCGCCAGCAGCCAATCCGGGACAGTCCTCAATGAGCAGTTCTTC
TRBJ1-2,NA,TRBD1,TRBV6-5,CASRTGTGSLGYTF,TGTGCCAGCAGAACCGGGACAGGGTCCCTTGGCTACACCTTC
TRBJ2-3,NA,NA,TRBV5-8,CASSLSDTDTQYF,TGTGCCAGCAGCTTGAGCGACACAGATACGCAGTATTTT
TRBJ1-1,NA,NA,TRBV5-1,CASSLDPRGMNTEAFF,TGCGCCAGCAGCTTGGACCCACGGGGTATGAACACTGAAGCTTTCTTT
TRBJ1-3,NA,TRBD1,TRBV6-4,CASSQTGAPGNTIYF,TGTGCCAGCAGTCAAACAGGGGCGCCAGGAAACACCATATATTTT